The present T cell receptor (beta chain) was sequenced within a study of shared clonotypes between healthy human individuals. Study-level background: There were three CD4 naive, three CD4 memory, two CD8 naive and one CD8 memory plates per donor.

Generated by immunoSEQ multiplex PCR, the TCRdb table keeps only in-frame clones and is missing some. The profile covers roughly 850,000 clones, with 90% to 98% appearing a single time and 0.2% to 0.25% taken by the ten largest. General study results and limits: Inspection by rarefaction showed sorted-subset sequencing to be incomplete despite large depth. Non-shared clonotypes showed lower generation probabilities than clonotypes common to all four donors.

In the case of this clone: Its target is unknown.

V lost 7 bases and J lost 0, with 12 bases in between. The CDR3 covers 14 residues. CD45RO-negative, CCR7-positively selected cells formed the naive CD8 fraction, excluding terminally differentiated effector memory CD45RA+ cells. Adults of Caucasian background living in Nashville, Tennessee made up all donors. This receptor was identified in a young man in good health. This chain uses TRBV23-1 with TRBJ1-1; perhaps TRBD1 as D (5 bases). TRBV23-1 is noted as an ORF with a role that remains uncertain. Sequencing was performed on naive CD8+ T cells sorted from blood. This chain's CDR3 is CASKRGCMNTEAFF. The CDR3 nucleotides read TGCGCCAGCAAACGGGGCTGCATGAACACTGAAGCTTTCTTT.